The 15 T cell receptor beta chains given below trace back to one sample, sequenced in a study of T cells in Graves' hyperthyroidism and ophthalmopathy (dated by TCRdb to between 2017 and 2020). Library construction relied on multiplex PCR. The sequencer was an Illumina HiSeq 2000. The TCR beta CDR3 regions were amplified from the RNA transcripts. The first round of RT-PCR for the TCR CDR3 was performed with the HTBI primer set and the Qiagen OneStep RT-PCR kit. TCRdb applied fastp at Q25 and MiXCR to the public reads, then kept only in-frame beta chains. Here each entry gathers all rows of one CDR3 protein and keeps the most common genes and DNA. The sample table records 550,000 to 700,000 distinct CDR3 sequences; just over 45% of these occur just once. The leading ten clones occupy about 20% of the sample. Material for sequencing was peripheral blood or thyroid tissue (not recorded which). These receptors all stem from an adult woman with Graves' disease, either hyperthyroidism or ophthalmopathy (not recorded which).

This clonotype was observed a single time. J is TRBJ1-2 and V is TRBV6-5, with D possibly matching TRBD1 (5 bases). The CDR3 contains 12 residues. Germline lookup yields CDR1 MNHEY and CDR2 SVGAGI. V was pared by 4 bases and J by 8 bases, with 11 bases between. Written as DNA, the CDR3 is TGTGCCAGCAGTTGGCAGGGAGTAGGCTACACCTTC. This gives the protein CASSWQGVGYTF.

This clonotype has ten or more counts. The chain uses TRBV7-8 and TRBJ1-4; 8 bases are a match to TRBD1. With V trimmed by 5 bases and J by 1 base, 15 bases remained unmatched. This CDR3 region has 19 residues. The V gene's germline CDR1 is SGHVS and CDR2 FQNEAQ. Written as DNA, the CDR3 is TGTGCCAGCAGCGAAAAGGAGACCAGGGGGCATTTAACTAATGAAAAACTGTTTTTT. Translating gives CASSEKETRGHLTNEKLFF.

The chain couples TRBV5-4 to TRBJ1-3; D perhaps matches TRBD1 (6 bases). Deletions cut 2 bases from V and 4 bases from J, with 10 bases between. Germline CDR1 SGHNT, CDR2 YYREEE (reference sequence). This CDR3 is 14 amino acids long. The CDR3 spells CASSFSQGGNTIYF. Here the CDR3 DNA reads TGTGCCAGCAGCTTTTCACAGGGAGGAAACACCATATATTTT.

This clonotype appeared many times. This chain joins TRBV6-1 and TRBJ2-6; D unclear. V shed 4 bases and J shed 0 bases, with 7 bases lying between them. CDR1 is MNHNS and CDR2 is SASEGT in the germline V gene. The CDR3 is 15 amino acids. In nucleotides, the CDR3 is TGTGCCAGCAGTGTCAAGGACTCTGGGGCCAACGTCCTGACTTTC. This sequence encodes CASSVKDSGANVLTF.

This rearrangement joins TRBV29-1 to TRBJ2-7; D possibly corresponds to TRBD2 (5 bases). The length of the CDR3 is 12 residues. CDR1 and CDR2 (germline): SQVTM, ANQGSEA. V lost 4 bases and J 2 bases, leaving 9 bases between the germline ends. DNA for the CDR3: TGCAGCGTTGTGCCGGGAACCTACGAGCAGTACTTC. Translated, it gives CSVVPGTYEQYF.

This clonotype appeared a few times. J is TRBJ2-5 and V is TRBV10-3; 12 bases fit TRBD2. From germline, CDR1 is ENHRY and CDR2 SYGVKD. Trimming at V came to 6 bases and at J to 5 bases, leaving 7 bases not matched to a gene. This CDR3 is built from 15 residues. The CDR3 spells CAISSTSGSIETQYF. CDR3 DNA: TGTGCCATCAGCTCGACTAGCGGGAGTATCGAGACCCAGTACTTC.

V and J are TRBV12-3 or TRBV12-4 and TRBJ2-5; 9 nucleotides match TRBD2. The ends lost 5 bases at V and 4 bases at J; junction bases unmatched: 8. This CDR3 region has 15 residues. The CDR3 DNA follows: TGTGCCAGCAGTGCCTTAGCGGGAGTGCGAGAGACCCAGTACTTC. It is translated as CASSALAGVRETQYF.

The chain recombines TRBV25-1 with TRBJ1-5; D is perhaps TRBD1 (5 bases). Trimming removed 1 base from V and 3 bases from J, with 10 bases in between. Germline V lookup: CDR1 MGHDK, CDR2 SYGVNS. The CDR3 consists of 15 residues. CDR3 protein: CASSESAGINQPQHF. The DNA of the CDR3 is TGTGCCAGCAGTGAATCGGCAGGGATCAATCAGCCCCAGCATTTT.

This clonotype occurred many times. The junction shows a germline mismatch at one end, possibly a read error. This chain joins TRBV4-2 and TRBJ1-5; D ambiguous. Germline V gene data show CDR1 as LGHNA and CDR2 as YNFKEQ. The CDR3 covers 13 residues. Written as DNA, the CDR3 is TGTGTCAGCAGCCTTAATCCGAGTCAGCCCCAGCATTTT. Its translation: CVSSLNPSQPQHF.

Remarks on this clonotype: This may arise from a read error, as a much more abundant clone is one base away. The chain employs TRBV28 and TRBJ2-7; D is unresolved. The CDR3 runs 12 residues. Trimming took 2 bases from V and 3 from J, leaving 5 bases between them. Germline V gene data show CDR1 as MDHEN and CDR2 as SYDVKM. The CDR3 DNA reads TGTGCCAGCAGTTTACAGAACTACGAGCAGTACTTC. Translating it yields CASSLQNYEQYF.

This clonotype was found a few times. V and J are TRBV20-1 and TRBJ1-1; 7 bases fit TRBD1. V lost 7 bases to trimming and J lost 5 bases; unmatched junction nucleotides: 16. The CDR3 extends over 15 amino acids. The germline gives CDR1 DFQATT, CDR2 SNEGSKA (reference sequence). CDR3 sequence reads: CSGRAGTVDDTEAFF. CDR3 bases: TGCAGTGGTCGGGCCGGGACAGTCGATGATACTGAAGCTTTCTTT.

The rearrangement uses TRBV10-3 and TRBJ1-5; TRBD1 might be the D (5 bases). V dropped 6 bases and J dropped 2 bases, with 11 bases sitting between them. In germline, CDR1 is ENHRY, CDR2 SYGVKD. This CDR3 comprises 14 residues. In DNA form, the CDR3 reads TGTGCCATCAGCCAGGGTGTGGGCAATCAGCCCCAGCATTTT. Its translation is CAISQGVGNQPQHF.

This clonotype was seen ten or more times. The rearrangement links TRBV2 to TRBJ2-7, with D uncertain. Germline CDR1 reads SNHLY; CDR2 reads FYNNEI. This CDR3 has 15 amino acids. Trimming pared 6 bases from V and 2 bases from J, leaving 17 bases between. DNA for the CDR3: TGTGCCAGCAGATACCTCTCCGCGAATCCCTACGAGCAGTACTTC. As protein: CASRYLSANPYEQYF.

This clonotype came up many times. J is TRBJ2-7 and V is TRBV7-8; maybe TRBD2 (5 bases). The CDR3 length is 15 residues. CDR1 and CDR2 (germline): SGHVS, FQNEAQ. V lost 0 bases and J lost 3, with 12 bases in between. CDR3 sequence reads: CASSLAPLDNYEQYF. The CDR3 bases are TGTGCCAGCAGCTTAGCACCACTAGATAACTACGAGCAGTACTTC.

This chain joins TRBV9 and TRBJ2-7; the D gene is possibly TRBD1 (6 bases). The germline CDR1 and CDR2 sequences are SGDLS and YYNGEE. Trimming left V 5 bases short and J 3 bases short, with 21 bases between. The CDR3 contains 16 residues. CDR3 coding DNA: TGTGCCAGCAGTGCTAGAGGGGGACGAGAATTCTACGAGCAGTACTTC. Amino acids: CASSARGGREFYEQYF.